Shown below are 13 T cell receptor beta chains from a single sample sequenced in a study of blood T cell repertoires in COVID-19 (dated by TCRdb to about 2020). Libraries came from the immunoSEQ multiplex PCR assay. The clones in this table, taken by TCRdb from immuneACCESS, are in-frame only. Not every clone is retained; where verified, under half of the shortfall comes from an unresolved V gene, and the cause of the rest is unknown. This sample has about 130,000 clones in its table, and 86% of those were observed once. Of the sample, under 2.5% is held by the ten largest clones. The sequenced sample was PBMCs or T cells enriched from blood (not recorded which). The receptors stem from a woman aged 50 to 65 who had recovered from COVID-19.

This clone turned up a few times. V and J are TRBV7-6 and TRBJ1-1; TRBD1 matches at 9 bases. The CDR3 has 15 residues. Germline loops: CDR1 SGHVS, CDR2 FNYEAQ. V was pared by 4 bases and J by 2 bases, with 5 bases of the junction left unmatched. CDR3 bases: TGTGCCAGCAGCTCCTTTACAGGGGGCAACACTGAAGCTTTCTTT. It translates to CASSSFTGGNTEAFF.

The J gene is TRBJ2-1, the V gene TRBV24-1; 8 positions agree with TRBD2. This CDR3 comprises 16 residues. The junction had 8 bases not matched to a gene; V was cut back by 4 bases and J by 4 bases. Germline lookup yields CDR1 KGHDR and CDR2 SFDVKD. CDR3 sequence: CATSEGAGGLYNEQFF. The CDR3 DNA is TGTGCCACCAGTGAGGGGGCGGGGGGCCTTTACAATGAGCAGTTCTTC.

The DNA for the CDR3 is TGTGCCAGCGGAATTTCGGGCTACGAGCAGTACTTC. Amino acid sequence: CASGISGYEQYF. The J gene is TRBJ2-7, the V gene TRBV25-1, with D hard to call. Germline-derived CDR1 and CDR2 are MGHDK and SYGVNS. Trimming removed 8 bases from V and 3 bases from J, with 11 bases in between. This CDR3 region has 12 residues.

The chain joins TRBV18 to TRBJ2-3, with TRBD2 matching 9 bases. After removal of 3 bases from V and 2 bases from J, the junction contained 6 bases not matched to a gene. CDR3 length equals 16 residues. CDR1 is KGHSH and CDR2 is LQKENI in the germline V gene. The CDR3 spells CASSPSSGGLTDTQYF. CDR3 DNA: TGTGCCAGCTCACCCAGTAGCGGGGGCCTCACAGATACGCAGTATTTT.

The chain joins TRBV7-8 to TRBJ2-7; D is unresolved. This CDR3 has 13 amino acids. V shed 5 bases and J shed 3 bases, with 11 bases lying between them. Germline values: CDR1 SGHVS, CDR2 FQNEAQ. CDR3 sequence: CASSRLALYEQYF. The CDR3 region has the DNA TGTGCCAGCAGCCGCCTGGCCCTCTACGAGCAGTACTTC.

CDR3 region: CASSLASTGVTKQFF. For the CDR3, the DNA is TGTGCCAGCAGCTTGGCCTCGACAGGGGTTACGAAGCAGTTCTTC. The V gene is TRBV5-4, the J gene TRBJ2-1, with 8 bases fitting TRBD1. This CDR3 spans 15 amino acids. Germline CDR1 is SGHNT and CDR2 is YYREEE (reference sequence). V dropped 0 bases and J dropped 11; count of bases not matched to a gene: 10.

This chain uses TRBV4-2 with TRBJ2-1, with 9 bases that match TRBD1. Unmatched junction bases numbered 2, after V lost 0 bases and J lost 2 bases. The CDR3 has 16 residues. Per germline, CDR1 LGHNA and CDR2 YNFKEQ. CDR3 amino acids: CASSQDGDRAYNEQFF. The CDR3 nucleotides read TGTGCCAGCAGCCAAGATGGGGACAGGGCCTACAATGAGCAGTTCTTC.

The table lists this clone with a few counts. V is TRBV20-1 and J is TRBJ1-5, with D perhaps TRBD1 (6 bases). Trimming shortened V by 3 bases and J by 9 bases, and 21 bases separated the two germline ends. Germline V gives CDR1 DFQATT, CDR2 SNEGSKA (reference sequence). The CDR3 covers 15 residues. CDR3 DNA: TGCAGTGCTAGTTTACTCGACAGGTTTTTTTCGCCCCAGCATTTT. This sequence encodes CSASLLDRFFSPQHF.

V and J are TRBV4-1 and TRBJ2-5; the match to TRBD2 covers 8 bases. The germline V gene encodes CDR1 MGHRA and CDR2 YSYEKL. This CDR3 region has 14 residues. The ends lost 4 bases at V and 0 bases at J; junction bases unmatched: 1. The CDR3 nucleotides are TGCGCCAGCAGCCTGCGGGGGGACCAAGAGACCCAGTACTTC. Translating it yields CASSLRGDQETQYF.

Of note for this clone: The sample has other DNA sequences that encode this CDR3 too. This CDR3 reads CAISERGGTEAFF. CDR3 sequence (DNA): TGTGCCATCAGTGAGAGGGGTGGGACTGAAGCTTTCTTT. The rearrangement links TRBV10-3 to TRBJ1-1, with D perhaps matching TRBD1 (5 bases). This CDR3 contains 13 residues. Trimming pared 2 bases from V and 5 bases from J, leaving 9 bases between. In germline, CDR1 is ENHRY, CDR2 SYGVKD.

CDR3 sequence (DNA): TGCAGCGTTGACGGTATAGGAGTCTATGGCTACACCTTC. Translating gives CSVDGIGVYGYTF. This chain links TRBV29-1 with TRBJ1-2; unclear D gene. The germline V and J ends were trimmed by 3 bases and 4 bases, with 12 bases remaining between them. CDR1 is SQVTM and CDR2 is ANQGSEA in the germline V gene. The CDR3 has 13 amino acids.

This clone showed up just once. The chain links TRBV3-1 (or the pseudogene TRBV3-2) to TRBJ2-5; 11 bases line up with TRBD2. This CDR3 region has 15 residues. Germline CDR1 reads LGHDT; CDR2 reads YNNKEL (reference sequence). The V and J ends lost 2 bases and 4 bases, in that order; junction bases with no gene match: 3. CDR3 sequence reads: CASSQLAGGRETQYF. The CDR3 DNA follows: TGTGCCAGCAGCCAACTAGCGGGGGGTAGAGAGACCCAGTACTTC.

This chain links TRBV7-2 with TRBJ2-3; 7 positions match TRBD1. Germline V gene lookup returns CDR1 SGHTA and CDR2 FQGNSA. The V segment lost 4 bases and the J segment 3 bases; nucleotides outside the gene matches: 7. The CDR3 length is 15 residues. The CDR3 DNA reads TGTGCCAGCAGCTCACAGGGGAGTGGTACAGATACGCAGTATTTT. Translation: CASSSQGSGTDTQYF.